The source of this T cell receptor beta chain is a study of T cells in Graves' hyperthyroidism and ophthalmopathy. The CDR3 is 15 residues long. Unmatched junction bases numbered 3, after V lost 4 bases and J lost 1 base. Germline CDR1 reads SGHVS; CDR2 reads FQNEAQ. TCR beta CDR3 sequences were amplified from RNA transcripts. The study used the HTBI primer set for a first-round RT-PCR of the TCR CDR3. TCRdb called the multiplex PCR reads again in MiXCR, with one record for every CDR3 protein. The data hold around 350,000 distinct CDR3 sequences, with about 20% observed a single time. The table lists this clonotype with many counts.

What was sequenced was blood. The clonotype was recovered from a woman between 18 and 29 years old with Graves' hyperthyroidism. The rearrangement joins TRBV7-8 to TRBJ2-2; TRBD1 agrees at 7 bases. In DNA, the CDR3 is TGTGCCAGCAGCTATAGGACAGGGAACACCGGGGAGCTGTTTTTT. Protein product: CASSYRTGNTGELFF. Based on the CDR3 plus reference TRBV7-8 and TRBJ2-2, the full variable domain is GAGVSQSPRYKVAKRGQDVALRCDPISGHVSLFWYQQALGQGPEFLTYFQNEAQLDKSGLPSDRFFAERPEGSVSTLKIQRTQQEDSAVYLCASSYRTGNTGELFFGEGSRLTVL.